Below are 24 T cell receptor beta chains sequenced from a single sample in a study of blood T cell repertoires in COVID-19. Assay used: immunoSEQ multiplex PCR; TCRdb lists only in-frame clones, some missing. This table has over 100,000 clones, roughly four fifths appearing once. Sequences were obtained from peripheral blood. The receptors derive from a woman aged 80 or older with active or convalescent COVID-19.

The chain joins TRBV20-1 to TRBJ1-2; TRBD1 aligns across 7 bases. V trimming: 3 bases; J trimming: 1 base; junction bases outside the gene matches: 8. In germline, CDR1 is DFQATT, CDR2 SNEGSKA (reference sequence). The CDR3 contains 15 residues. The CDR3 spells CSASPDDRVNYGYTF. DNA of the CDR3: TGCAGTGCTAGTCCAGACGACAGGGTTAACTATGGCTACACCTTC.

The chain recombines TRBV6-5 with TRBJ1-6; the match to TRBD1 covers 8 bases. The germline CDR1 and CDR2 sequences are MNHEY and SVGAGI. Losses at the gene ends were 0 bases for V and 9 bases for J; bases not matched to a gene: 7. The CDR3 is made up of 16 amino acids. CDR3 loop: CASSYSAGTGSSPLHF. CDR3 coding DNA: TGTGCCAGCAGTTACTCGGCCGGGACAGGAAGTTCACCCCTCCACTTT.

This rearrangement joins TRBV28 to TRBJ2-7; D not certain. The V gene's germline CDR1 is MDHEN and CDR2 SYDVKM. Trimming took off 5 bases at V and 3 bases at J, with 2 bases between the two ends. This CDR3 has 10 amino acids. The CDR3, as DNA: TGTGCCAGCAGTCACTACGAGCAGTACTTC. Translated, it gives CASSHYEQYF.

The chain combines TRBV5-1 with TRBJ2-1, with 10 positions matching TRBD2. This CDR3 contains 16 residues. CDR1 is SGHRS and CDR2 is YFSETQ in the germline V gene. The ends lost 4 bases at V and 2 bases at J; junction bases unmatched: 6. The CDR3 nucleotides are TGCGCCAGCAGCGACGTGAGCGGGGGGGCCTACAATGAGCAGTTCTTC. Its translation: CASSDVSGGAYNEQFF.

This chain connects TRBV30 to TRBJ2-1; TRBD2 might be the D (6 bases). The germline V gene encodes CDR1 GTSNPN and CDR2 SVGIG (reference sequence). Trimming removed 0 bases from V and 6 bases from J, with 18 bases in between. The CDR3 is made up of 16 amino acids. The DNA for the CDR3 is TGTGCCTGGAGTGTACCACTAGCTGGCCGAATCAATGAGCAGTTCTTC. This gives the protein CAWSVPLAGRINEQFF.

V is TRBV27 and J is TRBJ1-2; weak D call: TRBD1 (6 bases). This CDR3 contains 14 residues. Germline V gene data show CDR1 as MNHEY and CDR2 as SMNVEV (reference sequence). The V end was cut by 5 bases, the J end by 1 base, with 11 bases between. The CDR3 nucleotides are TGTGCCAGCAGTCCCCCAGGGGTTAACTATGGCTACACCTTC. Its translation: CASSPPGVNYGYTF.

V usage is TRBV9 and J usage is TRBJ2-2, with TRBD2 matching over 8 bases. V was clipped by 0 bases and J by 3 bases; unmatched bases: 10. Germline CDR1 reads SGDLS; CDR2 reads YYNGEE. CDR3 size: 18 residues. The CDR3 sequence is CASSVARGGRPDTGELFF. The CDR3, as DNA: TGTGCCAGCAGCGTAGCTAGAGGCGGGAGGCCCGACACCGGGGAGCTGTTTTTT.

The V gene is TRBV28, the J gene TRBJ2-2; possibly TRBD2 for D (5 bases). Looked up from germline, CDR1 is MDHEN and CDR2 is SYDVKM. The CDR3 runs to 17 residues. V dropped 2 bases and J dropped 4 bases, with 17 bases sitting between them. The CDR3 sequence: CASSLPLLMRATGELFF. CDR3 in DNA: TGTGCCAGCAGTTTACCCCTTCTCATGAGGGCCACCGGGGAGCTGTTTTTT.

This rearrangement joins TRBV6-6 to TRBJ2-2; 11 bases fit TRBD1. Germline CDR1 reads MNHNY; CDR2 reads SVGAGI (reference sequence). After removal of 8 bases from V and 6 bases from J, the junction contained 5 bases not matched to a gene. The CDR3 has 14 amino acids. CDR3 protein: CASRDRGMAGELFF. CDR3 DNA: TGTGCCAGCCGGGACAGGGGGATGGCCGGGGAGCTGTTTTTT.

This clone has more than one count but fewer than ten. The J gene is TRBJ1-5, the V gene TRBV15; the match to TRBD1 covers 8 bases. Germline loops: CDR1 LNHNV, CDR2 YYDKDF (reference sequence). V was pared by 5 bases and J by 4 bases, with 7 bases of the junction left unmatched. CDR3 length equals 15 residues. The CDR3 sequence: CATSLTRDRNQPQHF. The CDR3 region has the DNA TGTGCCACCAGCCTCACCCGGGACAGGAATCAGCCCCAGCATTTT.

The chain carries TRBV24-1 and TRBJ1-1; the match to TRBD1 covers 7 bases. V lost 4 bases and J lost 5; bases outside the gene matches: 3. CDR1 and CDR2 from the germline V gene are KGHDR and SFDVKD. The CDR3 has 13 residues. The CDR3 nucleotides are TGTGCCACCAGTGACAACAGGGGTACTGAAGCTTTCTTT. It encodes CATSDNRGTEAFF.

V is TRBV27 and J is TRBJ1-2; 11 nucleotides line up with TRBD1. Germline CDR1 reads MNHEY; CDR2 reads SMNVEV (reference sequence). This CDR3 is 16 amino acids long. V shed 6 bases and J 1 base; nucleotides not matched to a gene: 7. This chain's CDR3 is CASSRDRGGGNYGYTF. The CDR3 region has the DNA TGTGCCAGCAGCCGGGACAGGGGGGGAGGTAACTATGGCTACACCTTC.

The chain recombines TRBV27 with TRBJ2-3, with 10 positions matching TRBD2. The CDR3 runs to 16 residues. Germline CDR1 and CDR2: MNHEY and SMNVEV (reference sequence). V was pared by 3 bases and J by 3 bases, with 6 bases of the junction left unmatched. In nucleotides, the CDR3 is TGTGCCAGCAGTTTTCTCGCTAGCGGGAGTACAGATACGCAGTATTTT. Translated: CASSFLASGSTDTQYF.

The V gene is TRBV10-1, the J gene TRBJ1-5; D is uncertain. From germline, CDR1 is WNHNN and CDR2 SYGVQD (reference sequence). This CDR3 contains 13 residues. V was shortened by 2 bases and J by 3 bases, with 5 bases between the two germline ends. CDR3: CASSEAYNQPQHF. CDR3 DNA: TGCGCCAGCAGTGAGGCGTACAATCAGCCCCAGCATTTT.

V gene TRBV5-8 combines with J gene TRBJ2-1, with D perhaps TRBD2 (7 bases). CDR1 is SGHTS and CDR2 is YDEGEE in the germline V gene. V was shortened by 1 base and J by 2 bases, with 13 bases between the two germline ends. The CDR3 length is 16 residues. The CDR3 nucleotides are TGTGCCAGCAGCTTGAGTACAGGGACTACCTACAATGAGCAGTTCTTC. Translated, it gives CASSLSTGTTYNEQFF.

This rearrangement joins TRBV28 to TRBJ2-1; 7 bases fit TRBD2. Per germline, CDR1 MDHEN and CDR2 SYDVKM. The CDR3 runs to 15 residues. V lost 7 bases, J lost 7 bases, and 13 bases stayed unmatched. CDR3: CASTGLGAFKNEQFF. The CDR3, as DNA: TGTGCCAGCACCGGACTAGGTGCCTTCAAGAATGAGCAGTTCTTC.

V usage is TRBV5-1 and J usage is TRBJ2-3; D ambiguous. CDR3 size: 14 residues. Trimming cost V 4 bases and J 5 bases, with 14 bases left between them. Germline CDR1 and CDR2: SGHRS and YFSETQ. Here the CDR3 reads CASSPDDRLDTQYF. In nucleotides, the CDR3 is TGCGCCAGCAGCCCAGATGATCGATTAGATACGCAGTATTTT.

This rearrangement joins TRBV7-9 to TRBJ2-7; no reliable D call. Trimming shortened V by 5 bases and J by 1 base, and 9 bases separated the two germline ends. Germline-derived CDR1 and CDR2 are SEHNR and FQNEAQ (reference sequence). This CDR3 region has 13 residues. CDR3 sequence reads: CASSPTPSYEQYF. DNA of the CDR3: TGTGCCAGCAGCCCGACACCTTCCTACGAGCAGTACTTC.

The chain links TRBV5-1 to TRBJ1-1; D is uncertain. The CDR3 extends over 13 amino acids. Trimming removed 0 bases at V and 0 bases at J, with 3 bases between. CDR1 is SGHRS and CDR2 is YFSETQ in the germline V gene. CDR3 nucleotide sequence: TGCGCCAGCAGCTTGGGCGTGAACACTGAAGCTTTCTTT. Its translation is CASSLGVNTEAFF.

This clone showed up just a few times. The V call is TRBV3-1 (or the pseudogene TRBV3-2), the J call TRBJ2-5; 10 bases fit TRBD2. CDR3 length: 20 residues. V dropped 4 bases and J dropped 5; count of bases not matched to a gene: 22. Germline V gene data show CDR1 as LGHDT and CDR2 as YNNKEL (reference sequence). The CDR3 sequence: CASSRNKKRGGQLWQETQYF. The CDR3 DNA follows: TGTGCCAGCAGCCGCAACAAAAAGCGGGGGGGCCAGTTGTGGCAGGAGACCCAGTACTTC.

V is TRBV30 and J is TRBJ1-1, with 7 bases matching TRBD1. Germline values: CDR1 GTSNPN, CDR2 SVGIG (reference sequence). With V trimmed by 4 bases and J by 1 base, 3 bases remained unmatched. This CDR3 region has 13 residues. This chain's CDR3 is CAWTRQGNTEAFF. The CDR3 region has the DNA TGTGCCTGGACGAGACAGGGGAACACTGAAGCTTTCTTT.

The CDR3 DNA follows: TGTGCCAGCAGGACACAGGGGGGAGGAGAAAAACTGTTTTTT. It specifies CASRTQGGGEKLFF. The V and J genes are TRBV6-5 and TRBJ1-4; 8 nucleotides line up with TRBD1. With V trimmed by 6 bases and J by 8 bases, 8 bases remained unmatched. CDR3 size: 14 residues. Germline V gene sequence: CDR1 MNHEY, CDR2 SVGAGI.

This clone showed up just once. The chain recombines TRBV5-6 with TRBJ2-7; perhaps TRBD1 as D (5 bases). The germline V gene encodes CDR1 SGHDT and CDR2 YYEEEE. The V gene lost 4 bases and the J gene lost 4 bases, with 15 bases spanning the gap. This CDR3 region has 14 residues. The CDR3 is CASSKTDTVYEQYF. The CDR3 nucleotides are TGTGCCAGCAGCAAGACGGACACCGTTTACGAGCAGTACTTC.

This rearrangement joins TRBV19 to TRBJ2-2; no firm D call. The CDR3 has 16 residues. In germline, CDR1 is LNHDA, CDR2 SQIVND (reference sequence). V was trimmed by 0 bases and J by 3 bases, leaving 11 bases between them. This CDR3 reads CASSIDPYSYTGELFF. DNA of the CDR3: TGTGCCAGTAGTATAGATCCCTACTCCTACACCGGGGAGCTGTTTTTT. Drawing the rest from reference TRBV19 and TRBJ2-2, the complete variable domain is DGGITQSPKYLFRKEGQNVTLSCEQNLNHDAMYWYRQDPGQGLRLIYYSQIVNDFQKGDIAEGYSVSREKKESFPLTVTSAQKNPTAFYLCASSIDPYSYTGELFFGEGSRLTVL.